These T cell receptor beta chains were read from a single sample in a study of TIL therapy for anti-PD-1-resistant metastatic lung cancer. TCRdb's table, derived via immunoSEQ multiplex PCR, lists solely in-frame clones and lacks some. In the table there are tens of thousands of clones, roughly 69% of which are singletons. Sequences were derived from blood, sampled at baseline. Receptors were obtained from a woman between 25 and 80 years old with non-small cell lung cancer. Both conserved end residues are part of each CDR3. The D gene is left open where the match is weak. Only some rows state a clone size, as once, few, many or a class for expanded clones.

v_gene: TRBV21-1; d_gene: -; abundance: -; j_gene: TRBJ2-5; CDR3aa: CASSKDLGRGQETQYF; CDR3nt: TGTGCCAGCAGCAAAGACTTAGGCAGGGGACAAGAGACCCAGTACTTC
v_gene: TRBV4-1; d_gene: -; abundance: -; j_gene: TRBJ2-4; CDR3aa: CASSQKHGTTKNIQYF; CDR3nt: TGCGCCAGCAGCCAAAAGCATGGAACGACCAAAAACATTCAGTACTTC
v_gene: TRBV19; d_gene: -; abundance: once; j_gene: TRBJ2-7; CDR3aa: CASTTTSPPYEQYF; CDR3nt: TGTGCCAGTACCACGACTAGTCCTCCCTACGAGCAGTACTTC
v_gene: TRBV6-5; d_gene: -; abundance: -; j_gene: TRBJ2-6; CDR3aa: CASRRQDSGANVLTF; CDR3nt: TGTGCCAGCAGGAGACAGGACTCTGGGGCCAACGTCCTGACTTTC
v_gene: TRBV7-8; d_gene: -; abundance: -; j_gene: TRBJ2-3; CDR3aa: CASSSPTRLDTQYF; CDR3nt: TGTGCCAGCAGCTCGCCGACACGGTTGGATACGCAGTATTTT
v_gene: TRBV5-1; d_gene: -; abundance: -; j_gene: TRBJ2-5; CDR3aa: CASSFGAQETQYF; CDR3nt: TGCGCCAGCAGCTTCGGCGCCCAAGAGACCCAGTACTTC
v_gene: TRBV2; d_gene: -; abundance: -; j_gene: TRBJ2-5; CDR3aa: CASSDLRRAETQYF; CDR3nt: TGTGCCAGCAGTGACCTGCGCAGGGCAGAGACCCAGTACTTC
v_gene: TRBV27; d_gene: -; abundance: -; j_gene: TRBJ2-3; CDR3aa: CASMRGSTDTQYF; CDR3nt: TGTGCCAGCATGAGGGGGTCCACAGATACGCAGTATTTT
v_gene: TRBV19; d_gene: TRBD1; abundance: few; j_gene: TRBJ1-2; CDR3aa: CASTSGQGYGYTF; CDR3nt: TGTGCCAGTACCTCGGGACAGGGATATGGCTACACCTTC
v_gene: TRBV10-3; d_gene: -; abundance: -; j_gene: TRBJ2-7; CDR3aa: CAISVSEYEQYF; CDR3nt: TGTGCCATCAGTGTATCGGAATACGAGCAGTACTTC
v_gene: TRBV6-6; d_gene: -; abundance: -; j_gene: TRBJ1-2; CDR3aa: CASSYSIRDQGYGYTF; CDR3nt: TGTGCCAGCAGTTACTCGATCCGGGATCAGGGCTATGGCTACACCTTC
v_gene: TRBV25-1; d_gene: -; abundance: -; j_gene: TRBJ2-2; CDR3aa: CASSESTWRTGELFF; CDR3nt: TGTGCCAGCAGTGAATCTACCTGGAGGACCGGGGAGCTGTTTTTT
v_gene: TRBV7-2; d_gene: -; abundance: once; j_gene: TRBJ1-4; CDR3aa: CASSSSDRGGKLFF; CDR3nt: TGTGCCAGCAGCTCTAGTGACCGAGGAGGGAAACTGTTTTTT
v_gene: TRBV7-9; d_gene: TRBD1; abundance: -; j_gene: TRBJ1-2; CDR3aa: CASSQDRGQTYGYTF; CDR3nt: TGTGCCAGCAGCCAAGACAGGGGCCAAACCTATGGCTACACCTTC
v_gene: TRBV11-2; d_gene: -; abundance: few; j_gene: TRBJ1-2; CDR3aa: CASSSIRGTNYGYTF; CDR3nt: TGTGCCAGCAGTTCAATCCGTGGCACTAACTATGGCTACACCTTC
v_gene: TRBV5-6; d_gene: -; abundance: -; j_gene: TRBJ2-3; CDR3aa: CASSLALAIQGSDTQYF; CDR3nt: TGTGCCAGCAGCTTGGCTCTAGCGATCCAGGGGTCAGATACGCAGTATTTT
v_gene: TRBV5-8; d_gene: -; abundance: -; j_gene: TRBJ1-5; CDR3aa: CASSLMGQPQHF; CDR3nt: TGTGCCAGCAGCTTAATGGGTCAGCCCCAGCATTTT
v_gene: TRBV19; d_gene: TRBD1; abundance: -; j_gene: TRBJ1-1; CDR3aa: CASSIRGLNTEAFF; CDR3nt: TGTGCCAGTAGTATTAGGGGGCTGAACACTGAAGCTTTCTTT
v_gene: TRBV27; d_gene: -; abundance: once; j_gene: TRBJ2-5; CDR3aa: CASSPRAAGETQYF; CDR3nt: TGTGCCAGCAGTCCACGAGCGGCGGGAGAGACCCAGTACTTC
v_gene: TRBV5-1; d_gene: TRBD1; abundance: -; j_gene: TRBJ1-3; CDR3aa: CASSSTGSISGNTIYF; CDR3nt: TGCGCCAGCAGCTCGACAGGGAGTATCTCTGGAAACACCATATATTTT
v_gene: TRBV5-1; d_gene: TRBD2; abundance: -; j_gene: TRBJ2-1; CDR3aa: CASSRTFRPGTSGLGEQFF; CDR3nt: TGCGCCAGCAGCCGGACGTTTCGGCCCGGGACTAGCGGGCTCGGTGAGCAGTTCTTC
v_gene: TRBV29-1; d_gene: -; abundance: -; j_gene: TRBJ2-7; CDR3aa: CSVEKGRGYEQYF; CDR3nt: TGCAGCGTTGAAAAAGGCAGGGGTTACGAGCAGTACTTC
v_gene: TRBV15; d_gene: -; abundance: few; j_gene: TRBJ1-1; CDR3aa: CATRIPGGNTEAFF; CDR3nt: TGTGCCACCAGAATTCCGGGGGGAAACACTGAAGCTTTCTTT
v_gene: TRBV11-2; d_gene: TRBD1; abundance: -; j_gene: TRBJ2-3; CDR3aa: CASSPHTGVDTQYF; CDR3nt: TGTGCCAGCAGCCCGCACACAGGGGTAGATACGCAGTATTTT
v_gene: TRBV5-1; d_gene: -; abundance: -; j_gene: TRBJ2-3; CDR3aa: CASSLQEPADTQYF; CDR3nt: TGCGCCAGCAGCTTGCAGGAACCGGCAGATACGCAGTATTTT
v_gene: TRBV27; d_gene: TRBD2; abundance: -; j_gene: TRBJ2-1; CDR3aa: CASTPLAGVRDEQFF; CDR3nt: TGTGCCAGCACCCCCCTAGCGGGAGTCAGAGATGAGCAGTTCTTC
v_gene: TRBV28; d_gene: -; abundance: -; j_gene: TRBJ2-7; CDR3aa: CASSSPSSYEQYF; CDR3nt: TGTGCCAGCAGTTCCCCGAGCTCCTACGAGCAGTACTTC
v_gene: TRBV6-1; d_gene: -; abundance: -; j_gene: TRBJ2-5; CDR3aa: CASSPLDPGTQYF; CDR3nt: TGTGCCAGCAGTCCACTAGACCCAGGGACCCAGTACTTC
v_gene: TRBV20-1; d_gene: -; abundance: -; j_gene: TRBJ2-3; CDR3aa: CSALRTDSQYF; CDR3nt: TGCAGTGCCCTCCGGACTGATTCGCAGTATTTT
v_gene: TRBV29-1; d_gene: TRBD1; abundance: -; j_gene: TRBJ1-2; CDR3aa: CSVVQGVGDGYTF; CDR3nt: TGCAGCGTTGTACAGGGGGTTGGGGATGGCTACACCTTC
v_gene: TRBV5-1; d_gene: TRBD1; abundance: -; j_gene: TRBJ1-2; CDR3aa: CASSDQGARGYTF; CDR3nt: TGCGCCAGCAGCGATCAGGGGGCGCGGGGCTACACCTTC